The 32 T cell receptor beta chains reported below all come from one sample, sequenced in a study of blood T cell repertoires in COVID-19 (dated by TCRdb to about 2020). The library relied on the immunoSEQ multiplex PCR assay. What TCRdb holds here is the immuneACCESS table cut down to in-frame rearrangements. Part of the clones is not present; checked against another copy, under half of the missing clones reflect an unresolved V gene, and the others are unexplained. In this sample the table shows around 150,000 clones, 70% to 90% of which occur a single time. Of the sample, 8.3% is held by the ten largest clones. Material: peripheral blood. The receptor source for this set is a woman aged 60-75 years with COVID-19, enrolled during active disease.

V and J are TRBV27 and TRBJ2-5; TRBD2 might be the D (5 bases). This CDR3 is 14 amino acids long. CDR1 and CDR2 from the germline V gene are MNHEY and SMNVEV (reference sequence). V lost 3 bases, J lost 4 bases, and 12 bases lay in between. CDR3 region: CASSFIRGGETQYF. In DNA, the CDR3 is TGTGCCAGCAGTTTTATTAGAGGAGGAGAGACCCAGTACTTC.

V is TRBV7-2 and J is TRBJ1-2; TRBD1 matches at 7 bases. This CDR3 comprises 12 residues. V gave up 5 bases and J gave up 8 bases; unmatched junction bases: 5. In germline, CDR1 is SGHTA, CDR2 FQGNSA. CDR3 sequence (DNA): TGTGCCAGCAGCCCAGCAGGGGGAGGCTACACCTTC. Its translation: CASSPAGGGYTF.

This chain links TRBV19 with TRBJ1-6, with D perhaps matching TRBD1 (5 bases). Germline V CDR1 and CDR2: LNHDA, SQIVND (reference sequence). Trimming took off 4 bases at V and 7 bases at J, with 8 bases between the two ends. The CDR3 is 13 residues long. As DNA, the CDR3 is TGTGCCAGTAGTACTACAGGAAATTCACCCCTCCACTTT. This codes for CASSTTGNSPLHF.

J is TRBJ2-7 and V is TRBV15; D is unresolved. Trimming took off 3 bases at V and 3 bases at J, with 9 bases between the two ends. The CDR3 is 13 amino acids. CDR1 is LNHNV and CDR2 is YYDKDF in the germline V gene (reference sequence). The CDR3 nucleotides are TGTGCCACCAGCAGGGAGATTCGCTACGAGCAGTACTTC. This translates into CATSREIRYEQYF. Filled out from reference TRBV15 and TRBJ2-7, the complete variable domain reads DAMVIQNPRYQVTQFGKPVTLSCSQTLNHNVMYWYQQKSSQAPKLLFHYYDKDFNNEADTPDNFQSRRPNTSFCFLDIRSPGLGDTAMYLCATSREIRYEQYFGPGTRLTVT.

The chain couples TRBV10-1 to TRBJ1-3, with TRBD1 as a possible D gene (5 bases). The CDR3 covers 16 residues. The V gene's germline CDR1 is WNHNN and CDR2 SYGVQD (reference sequence). With 0 bases removed from V and 3 bases from J, the gap between germline ends came to 12 bases. The CDR3, as DNA: TGCGCCAGCAGTGAGTCAAGGGGACTAGGTGGAAACACCATATATTTT. Its protein product is CASSESRGLGGNTIYF.

This chain links TRBV3-1 (or the pseudogene TRBV3-2) with TRBJ1-1; D perhaps matches TRBD1 (5 bases). Trimming left V 3 bases short and J 13 bases short, with 15 bases between. The germline CDR1 and CDR2 sequences are LGHDT and YNNKEL (reference sequence). This CDR3 region has 12 residues. CDR3 in DNA: TGTGCCAGCAGCCAGGGGGGGGTCTCGAGTTTCTTT. It translates to CASSQGGVSSFF.

This chain joins TRBV9 and TRBJ1-3; 7 nucleotides match TRBD1. The CDR3 has 19 residues. Germline-derived CDR1 and CDR2 are SGDLS and YYNGEE. V lost 3 bases to trimming and J lost 2 bases; unmatched junction nucleotides: 17. In DNA, the CDR3 is TGTGCCAGCAGCGAGGGGTGGGGACAGTCTTTTGGAACTGGAAACACCATATATTTT. Its translation is CASSEGWGQSFGTGNTIYF.

The CDR3 DNA is TGTGCCAGCAGCTTAATGGCTAGCGGGGTGGCAGATACGCAGTATTTT. Protein: CASSLMASGVADTQYF. The chain employs TRBV7-3 and TRBJ2-3, with 9 bases that match TRBD2. CDR3 length: 16 residues. V dropped 1 base and J dropped 4; count of bases not matched to a gene: 6. CDR1 SGHTA and CDR2 FQGTGA come from the germline V gene.

The rearrangement uses TRBV19 and TRBJ1-1; a weak D match, TRBD1 (5 bases). This CDR3 has 15 amino acids. In germline, CDR1 is LNHDA, CDR2 SQIVND (reference sequence). V dropped 6 bases and J dropped 5 bases, with 19 bases sitting between them. This CDR3 reads CASSKGQGLSTEAFF. The DNA of the CDR3 is TGTGCCAGTAGCAAGGGGCAGGGCTTGAGTACTGAAGCTTTCTTT.

The chain combines TRBV9 with TRBJ1-1; D remains unclear. V lost 3 bases and J 0 bases, leaving 9 bases between the germline ends. CDR1 and CDR2 (germline): SGDLS, YYNGEE. This CDR3 contains 14 residues. The CDR3 region is CASSALRMNTEAFF. DNA for the CDR3: TGTGCCAGCAGCGCCCTTAGAATGAACACTGAAGCTTTCTTT.

J is TRBJ2-3 and V is TRBV18, with 7 nucleotides matching TRBD2. In germline, CDR1 is KGHSH, CDR2 LQKENI. The CDR3 runs 14 residues. The V and J ends lost 3 bases and 0 bases, in that order; junction bases with no gene match: 0. In DNA, the CDR3 is TGTGCCAGCTCACCGCGGGAGAGCACAGATACGCAGTATTTT. It yields the protein CASSPRESTDTQYF.

This clone was observed a handful of times. V is TRBV6-1 and J is TRBJ1-1; D remains ambiguous. From germline, CDR1 is MNHNS and CDR2 SASEGT. V lost 0 bases and J 6 bases, leaving 14 bases between the germline ends. The CDR3 contains 15 residues. This CDR3 reads CASSEALGGPAEAFF. Here the CDR3 DNA reads TGTGCCAGCAGTGAAGCGCTCGGAGGGCCCGCTGAAGCTTTCTTT.

The chain uses TRBV9 and TRBJ1-1; D call uncertain. Looked up from germline, CDR1 is SGDLS and CDR2 is YYNGEE. The CDR3 has 15 amino acids. The ends were cut back, 1 base at V and 1 base at J, with 11 bases in the middle. The CDR3 DNA reads as TGTGCCAGCAGCGTAACTGTCACGGGGAACACTGAAGCTTTCTTT. Its translation is CASSVTVTGNTEAFF.

The genes are TRBV7-8 and TRBJ2-6, with D possibly being TRBD1 (6 bases). This CDR3 comprises 19 residues. The V end lost 6 bases, the J end lost 2 bases, and 23 bases lay between the germline ends. Per the germline V gene, CDR1 is SGHVS and CDR2 is FQNEAQ. Here the CDR3 reads CASSRLVGRGSPGANVLTF. Here the CDR3 DNA reads TGTGCCAGCAGTCGCCTAGTCGGCAGGGGAAGCCCTGGGGCCAACGTCCTGACTTTC.

The rearrangement uses TRBV5-4 and TRBJ2-3; D is uncertain. CDR3 size: 15 residues. The ends were cut back, 4 bases at V and 6 bases at J, with 18 bases in the middle. Germline assignment: CDR1 SGHNT and CDR2 YYREEE (reference sequence). The DNA for the CDR3 is TGTGCCAGCAGCCCCCTGGCAGTGGCTTCCGATACGCAGTATTTT. It specifies CASSPLAVASDTQYF. The variable domain in full, completed from reference TRBV5-4 and TRBJ2-3, reads ETGVTQSPTHLIKTRGQQVTLRCSSQSGHNTVSWYQQALGQGPQFIFQYYREEENGRGNFPPRFSGLQFPNYSSELNVNALELDDSALYLCASSPLAVASDTQYFGPGTRLTVL.

The CDR3 nucleotides read TGTGCCAGCAGGACGACAGGGGTGGAGACCCAGTACTTC. Protein product: CASRTTGVETQYF. V is TRBV28 and J is TRBJ2-5, with 8 bases lining up with TRBD1. The CDR3 runs to 13 residues. CDR1 is MDHEN and CDR2 is SYDVKM in the germline V gene. The V and J ends lost 6 bases and 5 bases, in that order; junction bases with no gene match: 5. Looking up the rest from reference TRBV28 and TRBJ2-5 gives the full variable domain: DVKVTQSSRYLVKRTGEKVFLECVQDMDHENMFWYRQDPGLGLRLIYFSYDVKMKEKGDIPEGYSVSREKKERFSLILESASTNQTSMYLCASRTTGVETQYFGPGTRLLVL.

The chain joins TRBV7-9 to TRBJ1-1, with TRBD1 identical over 9 bases. The V gene's germline CDR1 is SEHNR and CDR2 FQNEAQ (reference sequence). J lost 7 bases, V lost 2 bases, and 5 bases had no gene match. This CDR3 region has 14 residues. CDR3 bases: TGTGCCAGCAGCTTAACAGGGGGCTTGGTTGAAGCTTTCTTT. As protein: CASSLTGGLVEAFF.

The rearrangement links TRBV5-4 to TRBJ1-3; D possibly corresponds to TRBD1 (6 bases). This CDR3 is built from 16 residues. Germline CDR1 reads SGHNT; CDR2 reads YYREEE (reference sequence). V was shortened by 4 bases and J by 2 bases, with 16 bases between the two germline ends. The CDR3: CASSPNRASAGNTIYF. The CDR3 region has the DNA TGTGCCAGCAGCCCTAACAGGGCATCGGCTGGAAACACCATATATTTT.

J is TRBJ2-5 and V is TRBV5-4, with 9 bases matching TRBD2. The V and J ends lost 2 bases and 3 bases, in that order; junction bases with no gene match: 11. This CDR3 spans 17 amino acids. Germline V CDR1 and CDR2: SGHNT, YYREEE (reference sequence). Written as DNA, the CDR3 is TGTGCCAGCAGCTTAGGACGATCTAGCGGGGTGAAAGAGACCCAGTACTTC. The encoded protein is CASSLGRSSGVKETQYF. Looking up the rest from reference TRBV5-4 and TRBJ2-5 gives the full variable domain: ETGVTQSPTHLIKTRGQQVTLRCSSQSGHNTVSWYQQALGQGPQFIFQYYREEENGRGNFPPRFSGLQFPNYSSELNVNALELDDSALYLCASSLGRSSGVKETQYFGPGTRLLVL.

The chain combines TRBV5-1 with TRBJ2-7, with a weak D call TRBD1 (6 bases). Germline-derived CDR1 and CDR2 are SGHRS and YFSETQ. V lost 5 bases and J 0 bases, leaving 18 bases between the germline ends. There are 16 residues in the CDR3. Written as DNA, the CDR3 is TGCGCCAGCAGATTAACCGGGACAAGGGGCTCCTACGAGCAGTACTTC. The encoded protein is CASRLTGTRGSYEQYF.

V gene TRBV5-8 combines with J gene TRBJ1-4, with 7 bases that match TRBD1. Losses at the gene ends were 1 base for V and 9 bases for J; bases not matched to a gene: 15. Per the germline V gene, CDR1 is SGHTS and CDR2 is YDEGEE. The CDR3 has 17 amino acids. The CDR3 DNA reads TGTGCCAGCAGCTTGCCCGATTGGACAGGTCGGGATCAAAAACTGTTTTTT. Translation: CASSLPDWTGRDQKLFF.

The chain employs TRBV12-3 or TRBV12-4 and TRBJ2-1; 8 nucleotides align to TRBD2. The V segment lost 1 base and the J segment 14 bases; nucleotides outside the gene matches: 7. This CDR3 region has 13 residues. The CDR3 DNA reads as TGTGCCAGCAGTTTAGAGAAGCGGGGGAGGGAGTTCTTC. Amino acid sequence: CASSLEKRGREFF.

The rearrangement uses TRBV9 and TRBJ1-2, with D unclear. The CDR3 is made up of 16 amino acids. V was trimmed by 1 base and J by 2 bases, leaving 15 bases between them. The germline CDR1 and CDR2 sequences are SGDLS and YYNGEE. In DNA, the CDR3 is TGTGCCAGCAGCGTATCCAGTTTAACCGAAAACTATGGCTACACCTTC. Translation: CASSVSSLTENYGYTF.

The rearrangement uses TRBV21-1 and TRBJ2-7; the D segment call TRBD2 is taken from the table without a DNA check. TRBV21-1 counts as a pseudogene. CDR3 size: 12 residues. For the CDR3, the DNA is TGTGCCAGCAGCAAATCGCCGGACGAGCAGTACGTC. It codes for CASSKSPDEQYV.

CDR3 sequence reads: CASSASGTRNTGELFF. CDR3 in DNA: TGTGCCAGCAGCGCATCCGGGACTCGAAACACCGGGGAGCTGTTTTTT. The chain has TRBV7-6 and TRBJ2-2; TRBD2 is a possible D gene (6 bases). This CDR3 has 16 amino acids. From germline, CDR1 is SGHVS and CDR2 FNYEAQ. The V gene lost 5 bases and the J gene lost 2 bases, with 15 bases spanning the gap.

The gene calls are TRBV14 and TRBJ1-2; 9 bases align to TRBD1. Trimming cost V 3 bases and J 7 bases; bases outside gene matches: 12. The CDR3 consists of 16 residues. Germline V gene data show CDR1 as SGHDN and CDR2 as FVKESK. The CDR3 nucleotides read TGTGCCAGCAGCCACTATACCGGGACAGGGAAAGGTGGCTACACCTTC. Amino acids: CASSHYTGTGKGGYTF.

The V call is TRBV27, the J call TRBJ2-7; 7 nucleotides line up with TRBD2. Germline V CDR1 and CDR2: MNHEY, SMNVEV (reference sequence). This CDR3 comprises 13 residues. The V segment lost 6 bases and the J segment 2 bases; nucleotides outside the gene matches: 4. In DNA form, the CDR3 reads TGTGCCAGCAGCCCTAGCGGAGCCTACGAGCAGTACTTC. This encodes CASSPSGAYEQYF.

The chain carries TRBV10-3 and TRBJ1-3, with 8 bases fitting TRBD1. CDR3 length: 14 residues. Germline loops: CDR1 ENHRY, CDR2 SYGVKD. After removal of 6 bases from V and 7 bases from J, the junction contained 8 bases not matched to a gene. Here the CDR3 DNA reads TGTGCCATCAGACCGGACAGGGCAGTGAACACCATATATTTT. Translated, it gives CAIRPDRAVNTIYF.

The chain recombines TRBV11-2 with TRBJ2-1; TRBD2 matches 7 bases. The germline CDR1 and CDR2 sequences are SGHAT and FQNNGV. CDR3 length: 17 amino acids. Germline trimming cut 3 bases from V and 3 bases from J; bases unmatched to any gene: 11. DNA of the CDR3: TGTGCCAGCAGCTTCCCCCCTAGCGGTATTTTCTACAATGAGCAGTTCTTC. Translating it yields CASSFPPSGIFYNEQFF.

The chain couples TRBV6-5 to TRBJ1-5, with TRBD1 identical over 7 bases. Per the germline V gene, CDR1 is MNHEY and CDR2 is SVGAGI. The CDR3 loop spans 13 amino acids. After removal of 6 bases from V and 5 bases from J, the junction contained 4 bases not matched to a gene. The CDR3 loop reads CASSATGYQPQHF. The CDR3 region has the DNA TGTGCCAGCAGCGCGACAGGGTATCAGCCCCAGCATTTT.

The chain employs TRBV11-2 and TRBJ2-5, with TRBD2 matching 9 bases. The V and J ends lost 4 bases and 6 bases, in that order; junction bases with no gene match: 9. This CDR3 spans 15 amino acids. The germline gives CDR1 SGHAT, CDR2 FQNNGV. CDR3 protein: CASSSTLAGLKTQYF. As DNA, the CDR3 is TGTGCCAGCAGCTCGACGCTAGCGGGGTTGAAGACCCAGTACTTC.

V usage is TRBV19 and J usage is TRBJ1-1, with 8 bases lining up with TRBD1. The trim removed 1 base at V and 4 bases at J, leaving 5 bases unmatched. The CDR3 has 15 amino acids. Germline V CDR1 and CDR2: LNHDA, SQIVND (reference sequence). Here the CDR3 reads CASSIVPGGITEAFF. In nucleotides, the CDR3 is TGTGCCAGTAGTATAGTACCAGGGGGCATCACTGAAGCTTTCTTT. Full variable domain (rest looked up from reference TRBV19 and TRBJ1-1): DGGITQSPKYLFRKEGQNVTLSCEQNLNHDAMYWYRQDPGQGLRLIYYSQIVNDFQKGDIAEGYSVSREKKESFPLTVTSAQKNPTAFYLCASSIVPGGITEAFFGQGTRLTVV.